This TCR beta chain emerged from a study of shared clonotypes between healthy human individuals. Assay: immunoSEQ multiplex PCR; the TCRdb copy retains only in-frame clones and omits some. Seen here are approximately 600,000 clones, 90% to 95% observed once, and the top ten hold about 0.11%. V lost 3 bases, J lost 11 bases, and 17 bases stayed unmatched. CDR1 is SGDLS, CDR2 YYNGEE, per germline. CDR3 length equals 16 residues. In its sample, this clone was seen once. Positive CCR7 selection of CD45RO-negative cells yielded the naive CD8 cells, and terminally differentiated effector memory CD45RA+ cells were excluded.

This receptor was identified in a woman in her 30s in good health. Sequenced sample: naive CD8+ T cells sorted from blood. This chain connects TRBV9 to TRBJ2-5; the match to TRBD1 covers 9 bases. CDR3 coding DNA: TGTGCCAGCAGCGCAAGTGGGACAGGGACCGCGGGGGAGCAGTACTTC. Protein: CASSASGTGTAGEQYF.